This record concerns one TCR beta chain sequence. This clonotype was detected ten times or more. It has no known antigen specificity. No clone much larger than this one lies a single base away; base qualities are absent. This specimen belongs to a study of molecular identifiers for immune sequencing clone quantification listed by TCRdb under 2018. At the level of the whole study: In a replicate experiment, RNA from around 20,000 or 100,000 naive CD8 T cells was split into five aliquots, four of which were sequenced. CD8 T cells were used in a methods study to benchmark molecular-identifier clustering-based TCR repertoire sequencing (MIDCIRS) and TCR RNA copy counting. General findings and caveats noted by the study authors: Highly expanded clone sizes could be underestimated because identical TCR molecules may share a barcode. When barcode sub-clustering was left out, chimeric consensus sequences inflated TCR diversity, with chimeras reaching as high as 47%. The naive libraries included spiked-in Jurkat TCR RNA (about ten copies' worth), and this RNA is not part of the donor repertoire. In CMV-specific effector cells, clones with more than 20 RNA copies contained over 99% of molecules, whereas in naive cells such clones contained under 1% of molecules. Modeling estimated around 3 recovered TCR RNA copies per cell, compared with about 10 by digital PCR, which implies about 30% capture efficiency. A single cell's worth of spiked-in Jurkat TCR RNA was reported detectable even among 900,000 to 1,000,000 naive CD8 T cells.

Libraries were constructed by PCR. Sequencing took place on an Illumina HiSeq 4000. Preparation of bulk TCR libraries followed a previously described approach, with the TCR primers listed in Table S5. Total RNA was purified with the Qiagen AllPrep DNA/RNA kit. Before any analysis, reads coming from multiple sequencing runs of the same library were combined into one pool. Under the source paper's analysis protocol: Reads were retained only if the reads had an exact TCR constant sequence, and the retained reads were trimmed to 150 nt and grouped according to their 12-nt molecular barcodes. Reads inside each barcode group were sub-clustered using a 15% Levenshtein threshold, and a quality-weighted consensus sequence was constructed for each RNA molecule. Non-functional sequences were discarded, and so were lower-count sequences lying one edit away from another sequence. Barcode sub-clusters with fewer than 20% of the maximum read count were removed, based on fitting two negative binomial distributions. TCRdb itself trimmed the public reads at Q25 with fastp, ran MiXCR and retained productive beta chains. A single entry per CDR3 protein holds the most common genes and DNA from its merged rows. It is TCRdb's table, rather than the study itself, that gives the V and J calls and clone size. Counted in this sample were about 640,000 distinct CDR3 sequences; about 20% of them appeared once. The ten largest make up 0.85% of the sample.

V was cut back by 8 bases and J by 4 bases, leaving a gap of 10 bases between them. There are 12 amino acids in the CDR3, from cysteine to phenylalanine inclusive. This entry keeps only the CDR3 DNA: 36 bases, framed from base 1. The germline V gene (reference sequence) yields MNHNY for CDR1 and SVGAGI for CDR2. Libraries of naive CD8 T cells were built from around 20,000 to 1,000,000 sorted cells, with 10%, 30% or 50% of the purified RNA used. On a BD FACSAria II, naive CD8 T cells were FACS-sorted as CD8+CD4-CCR7+CD45RA+ and collected into RLT Plus buffer. To test detection sensitivity, Jurkat RNA equal to ten TCR copies was added to samples of about 20,000-1,000,000 naive CD8 T cells. CD8 T cells were enriched with RosetteSep CD8+ T Cell Enrichment Cocktail and Ficoll-Paque, followed by ACK red cell lysis.

The chain uses TRBV6-6 and TRBJ2-3, with the identity of the D gene unclear. The sequenced material came from naive CD8+ T cells from blood, with Jurkat cell RNA spiked in. This specimen's cell subset or site label, interpreted: FACS-sorted CD8+CD4-CCR7+CD45RA+ naive T cells. The clonotype comes from a human donor in good health. Some libraries in this study had Jurkat cell RNA spiked in. The nucleotide sequence is given as TGTGCCAGCCGACACGAATCAGATACGCAGTATTTT. Its amino acids are CASRHESDTQYF.